This TCR beta chain was captured by sequencing in a study of blood T cell repertoires in COVID-19. Whole-study context: Italy, Spain and the United States were the sources of the convalescent and acute COVID-19 samples.

V gave up 5 bases and J gave up 4 bases; unmatched junction bases: 8. Looked up from germline, CDR1 is SGHRS and CDR2 is YFSETQ. This CDR3 spans 15 amino acids. Per the original data handling: Estimation of nucleated cell counts relied on the amplification of reference gene primers. The protocol was immunoSEQ multiplex PCR, while the TCRdb copy is restricted to in-frame clones and leaves out a portion. Clone size and the V and J calls come from that table; the DNA yielded D and trimming. The sample lists approximately 300,000 clones; more than 90% were seen once. This chain links TRBV5-1 with TRBJ2-5; 10 bases agree with TRBD2. This receptor was obtained from a young woman who had been exposed to COVID-19. Sequencing was carried out using PBMCs or T cells enriched from blood (not recorded which). The CDR3: CASRAAGGPTETQYF. DNA of the CDR3: TGCGCCAGCAGGGCAGCGGGGGGGCCAACAGAGACCCAGTACTTC.